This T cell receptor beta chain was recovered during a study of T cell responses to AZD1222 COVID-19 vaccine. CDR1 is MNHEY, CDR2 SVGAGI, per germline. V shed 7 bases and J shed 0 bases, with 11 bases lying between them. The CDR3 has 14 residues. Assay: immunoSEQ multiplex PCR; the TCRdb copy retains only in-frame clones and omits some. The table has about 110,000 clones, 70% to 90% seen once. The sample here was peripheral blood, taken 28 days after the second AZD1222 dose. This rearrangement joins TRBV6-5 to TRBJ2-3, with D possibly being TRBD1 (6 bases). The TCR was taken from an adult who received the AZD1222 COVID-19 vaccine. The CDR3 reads CASMGAWSTDTQYF. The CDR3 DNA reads TGTGCCAGCATGGGGGCCTGGAGCACAGATACGCAGTATTTT.